This record covers a single T cell receptor (beta chain). CDR3 length equals 13 residues. Germline CDR1 SQVTM, CDR2 ANQGSEA. Trimming took off 0 bases at V and 4 bases at J, with 9 bases between the two ends. This record comes from a study of CD8 T cells in Susac syndrome. A quantity of 0.5 to 1 ug RNA underwent reverse transcription using random hexamers. TCRdb analysed the immunoSEQ multiplex PCR reads with MiXCR anew, one entry per CDR3 protein. The sample contains roughly 200,000 distinct CDR3 sequences, 85% to 95% of which appear only once. The genes are TRBV29-1 and TRBJ1-1; D call uncertain. The TCR comes from a human donor with multiple sclerosis. Sequencing used CD4+ T cells from PBMCs. CDR3 DNA: TGCAGCGTTGAAGATTTGGTTGCCACTGAAGCTTTCTTT. Encoded protein: CSVEDLVATEAFF. The entire variable domain, with the rest obtained from reference TRBV29-1 and TRBJ1-1, is as follows: SAVISQKPSRDICQRGTSLTIQCQVDSQVTMMFWYRQQPGQSLTLIATANQGSEATYESGFVIDKFPISRPNLTFSTLTVSNMSPEDSSIYLCSVEDLVATEAFFGQGTRLTVV.